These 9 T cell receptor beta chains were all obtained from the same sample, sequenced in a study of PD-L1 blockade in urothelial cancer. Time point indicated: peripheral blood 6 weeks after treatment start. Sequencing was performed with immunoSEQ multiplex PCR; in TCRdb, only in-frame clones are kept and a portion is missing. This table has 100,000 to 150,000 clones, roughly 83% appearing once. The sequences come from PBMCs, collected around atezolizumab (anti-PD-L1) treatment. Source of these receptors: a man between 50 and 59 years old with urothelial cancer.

In DNA form, the CDR3 reads TGTGCCACCAGCGACAGGACAGGGCGCCACGAGCAGTACTTC. Amino acids: CATSDRTGRHEQYF. J is TRBJ2-7 and V is TRBV15, with TRBD1 matching over 8 bases. CDR1 and CDR2 from the germline V gene are LNHNV and YYDKDF (reference sequence). V lost 5 bases and J lost 5; bases outside the gene matches: 8. This CDR3 has 14 amino acids.

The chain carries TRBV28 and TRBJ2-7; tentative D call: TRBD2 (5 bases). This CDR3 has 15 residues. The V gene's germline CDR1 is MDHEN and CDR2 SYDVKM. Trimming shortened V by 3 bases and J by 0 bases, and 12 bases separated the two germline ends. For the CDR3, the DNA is TGTGCCAGCAGTTTCGTTCGGGGAAGCTCCTACGAGCAGTACTTC. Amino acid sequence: CASSFVRGSSYEQYF.

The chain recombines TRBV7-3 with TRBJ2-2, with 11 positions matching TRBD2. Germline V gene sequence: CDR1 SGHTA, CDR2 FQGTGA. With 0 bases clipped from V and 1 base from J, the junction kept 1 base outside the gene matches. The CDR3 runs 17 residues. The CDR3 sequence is CASSLTGLAGNTGELFF. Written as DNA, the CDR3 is TGTGCCAGCAGCTTAACAGGACTAGCGGGGAACACCGGGGAGCTGTTTTTT.

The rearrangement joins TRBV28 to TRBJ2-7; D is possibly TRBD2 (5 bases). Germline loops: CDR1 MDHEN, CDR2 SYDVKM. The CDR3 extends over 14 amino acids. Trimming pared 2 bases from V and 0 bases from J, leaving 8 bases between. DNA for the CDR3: TGTGCCAGCAGTTTAAGCGGAAGCTCCTACGAGCAGTACTTC. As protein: CASSLSGSSYEQYF. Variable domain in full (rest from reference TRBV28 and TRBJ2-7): DVKVTQSSRYLVKRTGEKVFLECVQDMDHENMFWYRQDPGLGLRLIYFSYDVKMKEKGDIPEGYSVSREKKERFSLILESASTNQTSMYLCASSLSGSSYEQYFGPGTRLTVT.

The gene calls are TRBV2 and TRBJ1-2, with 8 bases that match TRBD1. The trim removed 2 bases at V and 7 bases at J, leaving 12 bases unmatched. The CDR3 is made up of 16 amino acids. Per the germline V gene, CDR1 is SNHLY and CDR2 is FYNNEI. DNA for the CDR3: TGTGCCAGCAGTGAACCGGGGGGACAGGATCTCTTTGGCTACACCTTC. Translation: CASSEPGGQDLFGYTF.

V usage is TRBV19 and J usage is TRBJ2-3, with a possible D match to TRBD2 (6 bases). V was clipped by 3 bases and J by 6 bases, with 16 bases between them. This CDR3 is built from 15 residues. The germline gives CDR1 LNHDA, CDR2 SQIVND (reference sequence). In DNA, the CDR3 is TGTGCCAGTAGTATGTCCCCTCGTCGGGGGGATACGCAGTATTTT. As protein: CASSMSPRRGDTQYF.

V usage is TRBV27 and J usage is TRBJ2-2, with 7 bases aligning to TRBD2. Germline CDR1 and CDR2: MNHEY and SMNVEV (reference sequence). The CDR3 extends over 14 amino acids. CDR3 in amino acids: CTTRRGTNTGELFF. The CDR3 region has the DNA TGTACGACCCGGCGGGGGACGAACACCGGGGAGCTGTTTTTT.

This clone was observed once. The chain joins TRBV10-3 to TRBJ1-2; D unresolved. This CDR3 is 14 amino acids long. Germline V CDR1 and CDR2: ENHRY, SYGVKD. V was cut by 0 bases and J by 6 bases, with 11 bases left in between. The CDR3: CAISESGDAHGYTF. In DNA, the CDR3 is TGTGCCATCAGTGAGTCCGGGGATGCCCATGGCTACACCTTC.

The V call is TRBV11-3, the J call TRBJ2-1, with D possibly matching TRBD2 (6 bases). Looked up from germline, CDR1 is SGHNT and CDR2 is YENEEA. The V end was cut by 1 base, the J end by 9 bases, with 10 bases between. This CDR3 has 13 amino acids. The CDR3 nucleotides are TGTGCCAGCAGCTTAGGAATCGGGGGTGAGCAGTTCTTC. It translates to CASSLGIGGEQFF.